The T cell receptor (beta chain) described here comes from a study of identical twins. MiXCR was run by TCRdb on the 5' RACE reads, yielding one entry per CDR3 protein. The table has 400,000 to 650,000 distinct CDR3 sequences, approximately 22% seen once. This clonotype was seen more than once but under ten times. Healthy Caucasians provided all donations. Germline assignment: CDR1 SGHRS and CDR2 YFSETQ. The CDR3 consists of 15 residues. Unmatched junction bases numbered 11, after V lost 4 bases and J lost 8 bases. This sample also belongs to another study, concerning T cells expressing NK-cell markers. As that report states: Researchers got TCR beta repertoires out of sorted CD3+CD56+NKG2C+, CD3+CD56+NKG2C- and CD3+CD56-NKG2C+ T cells. Among the experiments, several used an anti-gamma-delta TCR antibody to restrict sorting to alpha-beta TCR T cells. Four donors likewise had their CD3+CD56-NKG2C+ fraction led by these clonotypes.

Input material: CD4+ T cells sorted from blood. The chain links TRBV5-1 to TRBJ2-1; TRBD2 matches at 8 bases. The TCR originated in a woman between 18 and 30 years old in good health. CDR3 sequence reads: CASSVQTGGLHEQFF. In DNA, the CDR3 is TGCGCCAGCAGCGTACAGACGGGGGGGCTCCATGAGCAGTTCTTC.